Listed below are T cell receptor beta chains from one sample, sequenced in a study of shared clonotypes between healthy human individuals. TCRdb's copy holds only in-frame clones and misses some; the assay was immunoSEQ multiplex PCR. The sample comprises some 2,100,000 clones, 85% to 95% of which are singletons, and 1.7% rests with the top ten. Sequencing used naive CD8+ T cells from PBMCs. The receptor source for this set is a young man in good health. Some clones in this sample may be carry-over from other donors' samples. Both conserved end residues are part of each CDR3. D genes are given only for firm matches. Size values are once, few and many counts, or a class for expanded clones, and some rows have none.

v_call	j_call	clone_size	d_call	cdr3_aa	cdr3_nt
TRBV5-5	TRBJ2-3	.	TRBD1	CASSPTVDRGQLEYF	TGTGCCAGCAGCCCCACCGTGGACAGGGGGCAACTGGAGTATTTT
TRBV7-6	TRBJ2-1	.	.	CASSIGDGSYNEQFF	TGTGCCAGCAGCATAGGGGACGGTTCCTACAATGAGCAGTTCTTC
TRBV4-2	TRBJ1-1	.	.	CASSHERHAEAFF	TGTGCCAGCAGCCACGAGCGGCACGCTGAAGCTTTCTTT
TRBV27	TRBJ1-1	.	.	CASSLIGTSNTEAFF	TGTGCCAGCAGTTTAATAGGGACATCGAACACTGAAGCTTTCTTT
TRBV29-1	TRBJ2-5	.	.	CSVESIRKGTQYF	TGCAGCGTTGAAAGTATAAGAAAGGGGACCCAGTACTTC
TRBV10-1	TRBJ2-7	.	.	CASSEDFEGSYEQYF	TGCGCCAGCAGTGAAGATTTTGAGGGGAGTTACGAGCAGTACTTC
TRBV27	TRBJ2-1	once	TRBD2	CASSPSAGEAGHNEQFF	TGTGCCAGCAGCCCCTCGGCGGGAGAGGCGGGCCACAATGAGCAGTTCTTC
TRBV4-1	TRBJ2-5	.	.	CASSNSQGRAETQYF	TGCGCCAGCAGCAACAGCCAGGGGCGCGCAGAGACCCAGTACTTC
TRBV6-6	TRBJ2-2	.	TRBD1	CASIRDRRGGELFF	TGTGCCAGCATTAGGGACAGAAGGGGCGGGGAGCTGTTTTTT
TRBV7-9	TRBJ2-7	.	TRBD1	CASSPSTGHGSYEQYF	TGTGCCAGCAGCCCCTCGACAGGGCATGGATCCTACGAGCAGTACTTC
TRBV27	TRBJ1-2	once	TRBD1	CASGPGTGGYGYTF	TGTGCCAGCGGCCCCGGGACAGGGGGCTATGGCTACACCTTC
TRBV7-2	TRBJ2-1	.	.	CASSLNGQAYYNEQFF	TGTGCCAGCAGCTTAAACGGGCAGGCTTACTACAATGAGCAGTTCTTC
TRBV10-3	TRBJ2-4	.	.	CASSETLAALRNIQYF	TGTGCCAGCAGTGAAACGCTGGCCGCGTTGAGAAACATTCAGTACTTC
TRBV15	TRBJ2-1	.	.	CATSNPHSYNEQFF	TGTGCCACCAGCAACCCGCACTCCTACAATGAGCAGTTCTTC
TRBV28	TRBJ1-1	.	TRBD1	CASSAAGGLGTEAFF	TGTGCCAGCAGTGCCGCAGGGGGCTTGGGCACTGAAGCTTTCTTT
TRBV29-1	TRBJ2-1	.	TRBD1	CSPWVGRGRLGFF	TGCAGCCCCTGGGTCGGCAGGGGGCGACTGGGGTTCTTC
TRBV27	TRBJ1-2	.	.	CASSNFPPEYGYTF	TGTGCCAGCAGTAACTTCCCCCCGGAATATGGCTACACCTTC
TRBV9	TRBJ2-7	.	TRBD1	CASSVAPGDRGFEQYF	TGTGCCAGCAGCGTAGCTCCCGGGGACAGGGGGTTCGAGCAGTACTTC
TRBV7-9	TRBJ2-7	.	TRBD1	CASSLGDRGREQYF	TGTGCCAGCAGCTTAGGAGACAGGGGAAGGGAGCAGTACTTC
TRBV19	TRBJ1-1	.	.	CASSPGGGPGEAFF	TGTGCCAGTAGTCCCGGGGGGGGGCCAGGTGAAGCTTTCTTT
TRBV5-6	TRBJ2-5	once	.	CASSLVRQETQYF	TGTGCCAGCAGCTTGGTACGCCAAGAGACCCAGTACTTC
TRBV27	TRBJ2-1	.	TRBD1	CASSLTGTGRYGQFF	TGTGCCAGCAGCCTCACTGGGACAGGGAGGTATGGGCAGTTCTTC
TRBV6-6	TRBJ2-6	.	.	CASSVPGANVLTF	TGTGCCAGTTCGGTTCCTGGGGCCAACGTCCTGACTTTC
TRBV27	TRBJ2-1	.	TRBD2	CASRTQSMASGSMYNEQFF	TGTGCCAGCAGAACCCAATCGATGGCTAGCGGGAGTATGTACAATGAGCAGTTCTTC
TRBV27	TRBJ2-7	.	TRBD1	CASSLGTGLYF	TGTGCCAGCAGTTTGGGGACAGGGTTGTACTTC
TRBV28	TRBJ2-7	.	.	CASSLQGIAFYEQYF	TGTGCCAGCAGTCTCCAGGGAATTGCGTTTTACGAGCAGTACTTC
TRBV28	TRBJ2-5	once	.	CASSLWTGTQETQYF	TGTGCCAGCAGTTTATGGACGGGGACGCAAGAGACCCAGTACTTC
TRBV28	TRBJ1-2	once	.	CASLEGGLEGYTF	TGTGCCAGCCTAGAAGGGGGGCTGGAGGGCTACACCTTC
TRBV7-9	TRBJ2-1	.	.	CASSPSSGVNEQFF	TGTGCCAGCAGCCCGAGCTCGGGGGTCAATGAGCAGTTCTTC
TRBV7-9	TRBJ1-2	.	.	CASSLDSSFNYGYTF	TGTGCCAGCAGCTTAGATTCGTCTTTTAACTATGGCTACACCTTC
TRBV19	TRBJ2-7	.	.	CASSIPREGSYEQYF	TGTGCCAGTAGTATCCCCAGGGAAGGGTCCTACGAGCAGTACTTC
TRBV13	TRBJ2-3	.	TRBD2	CASSTRTSGRSDTQYF	TGTGCCAGCAGCACCCGGACTAGCGGGAGGTCAGATACGCAGTATTTT
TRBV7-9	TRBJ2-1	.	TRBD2	CASSPSSGRLDNEQFF	TGTGCCAGCAGCCCCAGTAGCGGGAGACTGGACAATGAGCAGTTCTTC
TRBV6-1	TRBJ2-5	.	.	CASSDSLQETQYF	TGTGCCAGCAGTGATTCGCTTCAAGAGACCCAGTACTTC
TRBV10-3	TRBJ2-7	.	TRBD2	CAISGLAGARPVYEQYF	TGTGCCATCAGTGGACTAGCGGGAGCCCGCCCAGTATACGAGCAGTACTTC
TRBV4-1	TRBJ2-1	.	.	CASSQDRGFYNEQFF	TGCGCCAGCAGCCAAGATCGAGGGTTCTACAATGAGCAGTTCTTC
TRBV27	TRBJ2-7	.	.	CASSSPPKGNEQYF	TGTGCCAGCAGTTCCCCCCCGAAGGGGAACGAGCAGTACTTC
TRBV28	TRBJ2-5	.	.	CASSSPGDQGETQYF	TGTGCCAGCAGTTCTCCCGGTGACCAGGGAGAGACCCAGTACTTC
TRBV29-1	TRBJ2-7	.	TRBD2	CSVAASGSWEQYF	TGCAGCGTCGCCGCTAGCGGGAGCTGGGAGCAGTACTTC
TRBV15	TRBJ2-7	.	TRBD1	CATSSSGTEYEQYF	TGTGCCACCAGCAGCTCCGGGACAGAGTACGAGCAGTACTTC
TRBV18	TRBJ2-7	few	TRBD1	CASSPGDRAYEQYF	TGTGCCAGCTCACCTGGCGACAGGGCCTACGAGCAGTACTTC
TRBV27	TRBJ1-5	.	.	CASSSQNQPQHF	TGTGCCAGCAGTTCGCAGAATCAGCCCCAGCATTTT
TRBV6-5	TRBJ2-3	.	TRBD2	CASSYSWEGFADTQYF	TGTGCCAGCAGTTACTCGTGGGAGGGGTTCGCAGATACGCAGTATTTT
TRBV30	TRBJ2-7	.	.	CAWSQLGGWNEQYF	TGTGCCTGGAGCCAACTAGGGGGGTGGAACGAGCAGTACTTC
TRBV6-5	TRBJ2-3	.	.	CASSPLKRPDTQYF	TGTGCCAGCAGCCCCCTCAAAAGGCCAGATACGCAGTATTTT